This T cell receptor (beta chain) was obtained from a study of cytomegalovirus exposure and HLA in healthy donors. Across the study: Earlier findings included 90 million to 120 million unique TCR beta sequences obtained from roughly 200 million T cells.

A multiplex PCR was run with 60 Vbeta primers and 13 Jbeta primers. Only in-frame clones appear in the TCRdb table, and some are missing; sequencing was by immunoSEQ multiplex PCR. The data contain some 180,000 clones, roughly 75% of them seen just once; the ten biggest clones take up about 1.9%. This TCR derives from a woman in her twenties or thirties in good health and CMV-seronegative. Sequenced input: PBMCs.

As DNA, the CDR3 is TGTGCCAGTACTGCGGACAGGGTAAACATTCAGTACTTC. This translates into CASTADRVNIQYF. This sequence joins TRBV19 and TRBJ2-4; 8 bases align to TRBD1. Trimming at V came to 7 bases and at J to 6 bases, leaving 5 bases not matched to a gene. This CDR3 comprises 13 residues. The germline V gene has CDR1 LNHDA and CDR2 SQIVND (reference sequence).